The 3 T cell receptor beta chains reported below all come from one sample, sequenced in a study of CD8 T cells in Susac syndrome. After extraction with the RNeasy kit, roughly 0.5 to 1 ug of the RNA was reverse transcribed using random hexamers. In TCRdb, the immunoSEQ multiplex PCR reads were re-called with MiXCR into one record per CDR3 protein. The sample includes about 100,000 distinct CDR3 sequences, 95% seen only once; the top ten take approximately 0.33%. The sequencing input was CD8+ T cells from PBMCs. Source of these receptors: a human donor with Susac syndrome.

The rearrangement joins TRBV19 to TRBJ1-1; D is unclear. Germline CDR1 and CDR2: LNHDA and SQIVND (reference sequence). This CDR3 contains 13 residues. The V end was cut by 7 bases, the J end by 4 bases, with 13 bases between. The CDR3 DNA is TGTGCCAGTAATTTTGGGTTAGGCACTGAAGCTTTCTTT. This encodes CASNFGLGTEAFF.

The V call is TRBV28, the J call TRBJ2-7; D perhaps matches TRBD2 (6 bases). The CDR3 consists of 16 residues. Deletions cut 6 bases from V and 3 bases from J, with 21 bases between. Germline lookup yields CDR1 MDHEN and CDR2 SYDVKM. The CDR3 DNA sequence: TGTGCCAGCAGCGTTAAGACCGGGACTCCACGCTACGAGCAGTACTTC. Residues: CASSVKTGTPRYEQYF.

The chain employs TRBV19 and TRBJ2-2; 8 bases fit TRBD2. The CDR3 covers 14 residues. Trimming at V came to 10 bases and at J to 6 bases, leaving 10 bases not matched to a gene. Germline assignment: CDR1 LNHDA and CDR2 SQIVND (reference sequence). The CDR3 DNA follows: TGTGCCACCAGCGGGAGAGGGGCACCCGGGGAGCTGTTTTTT. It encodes CATSGRGAPGELFF.